These T cell receptor beta chains were read from a single sample in a study of blood T cell repertoires in COVID-19. Generated by immunoSEQ multiplex PCR, the TCRdb table keeps only in-frame clones and is missing some. The sample has 450,000 or so clones; roughly 88% are singletons. The sequencing sample was made of PBMCs or T cells enriched from blood (not recorded which). These receptors originate from a man between 18 and 35 years old who had recovered from COVID-19. CDR3s include the opening cysteine and the closing phenylalanine or tryptophan. The order of the fields is J gene, D gene, clone size, V gene, CDR3 DNA, CDR3 protein. The D gene is left open where the match is weak. Clone size is given for some rows only: seen once, a few or many times, or a class if the clone is expanded.

>TRBJ2-7|TRBD1|few|TRBV6-5
TGTGCCAGCAGCGGGGACAGGGGAAGCTACGAGCAGTACTTC
CASSGDRGSYEQYF
>TRBJ1-3|.|.|TRBV19
TGTGCCAGTAGTATGGGAGGAGAGAATGGAAACACCATATATTTT
CASSMGGENGNTIYF
>TRBJ1-3|.|.|TRBV7-9
TGTGCCAGCAGCTATACGGGAATCGCTGGAAACACCATATATTTT
CASSYTGIAGNTIYF
>TRBJ1-1|TRBD1|.|TRBV28
TGTGCCGGGAGTAGGGGGCTCACTGAAGCTTTCTTT
CAGSRGLTEAFF
>TRBJ2-7|TRBD2|.|TRBV28
TGTGCCAGCAGCCTTGGGGGAGCGGGATCCTACGAGCAGTACTTC
CASSLGGAGSYEQYF
>TRBJ2-2|.|.|TRBV27
TGTGCCAGCAGTTTATGGGGCAGGGGGGACACCGGGGAGCTGTTTTTT
CASSLWGRGDTGELFF
>TRBJ1-3|.|.|TRBV7-7
TGTGCCAGCAGCATAGAGGGGCAGCGAAAACTCCCGTACTCTGGGAACACCATATATTTT
CASSIEGQRKLPYSGNTIYF
>TRBJ1-1|TRBD1|.|TRBV10-3
TGTGCCATCAGTGAGTCGAAGGGGGCGGCTTTCTTT
CAISESKGAAFF
>TRBJ1-2|TRBD1|.|TRBV2
TGTGCCAGCAGTGAAGCGCTAGGCCTGGGTGACAGGGTTGGCTATGGCTACACCTTC
CASSEALGLGDRVGYGYTF
>TRBJ1-6|.|.|TRBV6-5
TGTGCCAGCAGTTACACCCGGAGTTCACCCCTCCACTTT
CASSYTRSSPLHF
>TRBJ2-6|TRBD1|.|TRBV5-6
TGTGCCAGCAGCCGCCGGACAGGGCTATTCTCTGGGGCCAACGTCCTGACTTTC
CASSRRTGLFSGANVLTF
>TRBJ2-3|TRBD2|.|TRBV10-3
TGTGCCATCAGTGGGACTCTAGCGGGAGCTAGCACAGATACGCAGTATTTT
CAISGTLAGASTDTQYF
>TRBJ1-5|.|.|TRBV3-1/TRBV3-2
TGTGCCAGCAGCCAAGGGTTAGCTCAGCCCCAGCATTTT
CASSQGLAQPQHF
>TRBJ2-7|.|.|TRBV7-6
TGTGCCAGCAGCTTAGGACACGACGAGCAGTACTTC
CASSLGHDEQYF
>TRBJ2-3|TRBD1|.|TRBV15
TGTGCCACCAGCACCTCGAATAGACGACAGGGTGGTGAGGATACGCAGTATTTT
CATSTSNRRQGGEDTQYF
>TRBJ2-1|TRBD2|once|TRBV30
TGTGCCTGGAATAGCGGGAGCTCCTACAATGAGCAGTTCTTC
CAWNSGSSYNEQFF
>TRBJ2-3|TRBD2|.|TRBV11-2
TGTGCCAGCAGCCCGGGGACTACTAAAACAGATACGCAGTATTTT
CASSPGTTKTDTQYF
>TRBJ2-5|TRBD2|.|TRBV14
TGTGCCAGCAGCCAAGAGGGACTAGCCCAAGAGACCCAGTACTTC
CASSQEGLAQETQYF
>TRBJ2-1|.|.|TRBV19
TGTGCCAGTAGCCCCGCAGTCTCCTCCTCCTACAATGAGCAGTTCTTC
CASSPAVSSSYNEQFF
>TRBJ2-7|TRBD1|.|TRBV2
TGTGCCAGCAGTGAAGGGACAGGGCGGTACGAGCAGTACTTC
CASSEGTGRYEQYF
>TRBJ2-7|TRBD2|.|TRBV2
TGTGCCAGCAGTGAAAGCCTAGCGGCAACCTACGAGCAGTACTTC
CASSESLAATYEQYF
>TRBJ1-1|TRBD1|.|TRBV3-1/TRBV3-2
TGTGCCAGCAGCCTGGGACAGGGATTCACTGAAGCTTTCTTT
CASSLGQGFTEAFF
>TRBJ2-5|.|.|TRBV7-2
TGTGCCAGCAGCCCCCGGCGGCCCCAGGGGGAGACCCAGTACTTC
CASSPRRPQGETQYF
>TRBJ1-1|TRBD1|.|TRBV28
TGTGCCAGCCTCAGGGACAGGGTACCTGAAGCTTTCTTT
CASLRDRVPEAFF
>TRBJ1-1|TRBD1|.|TRBV11-2
TGTGCCAGCAGCCCAACAGGGGACACTGAAGCTTTCTTT
CASSPTGDTEAFF
>TRBJ1-1|.|.|TRBV6-1
TGTGCCAGCAGTGAACAGGGGAGTTTCACTGAAGCTTTCTTT
CASSEQGSFTEAFF
>TRBJ1-2|.|few|TRBV2
TGTGCCAGCACCCCTGCAGGGGCCCCCTCCTATGGCTACACCTTC
CASTPAGAPSYGYTF
>TRBJ1-4|.|.|TRBV2
TGTGCCAGCATGGGCAGGTTTAATGAAAAACTGTTTTTT
CASMGRFNEKLFF
>TRBJ1-1|TRBD1|once|TRBV3-1/TRBV3-2
TGTGCCAGCAGCCAGAGAGGACAGGGGTTGAACACTGAAGCTTTCTTT
CASSQRGQGLNTEAFF
>TRBJ2-1|TRBD1|.|TRBV9
TGTGCCAGCAGCGTAGGATGGACAGGGGGCGCCCCTTACAATGAGCAGTTCTTC
CASSVGWTGGAPYNEQFF
>TRBJ2-1|TRBD2|many|TRBV9
TGTGCCAGCAGCGCGATCCCAGGACTAGCGGGAGACAATGAGCAGTTCTTC
CASSAIPGLAGDNEQFF
>TRBJ1-4|.|.|TRBV5-6
TGTGCCAGCAGCTTGCGTCAGAATAATGAAAAACTGTTTTTT
CASSLRQNNEKLFF
>TRBJ2-1|.|.|TRBV5-8
TGTGCCAGCAGCCCGTGGTCTAGCGCCAATGAGCAGTTCTTC
CASSPWSSANEQFF
>TRBJ1-1|.|.|TRBV28
TGTGCCAGCAGTTTTCATCGCGTCGTCATGAACACTGAAGCTTTCTTT
CASSFHRVVMNTEAFF
>TRBJ1-2|TRBD1|.|TRBV27
TGTGCCAGTTGGACAGGGGTCTATGGCTACACCTTC
CASWTGVYGYTF
>TRBJ1-2|.|once|TRBV10-3
TGTGCCATCAGTGTCTCCGCTGCGGGCTACACCTTC
CAISVSAAGYTF
>TRBJ2-2|.|.|TRBV7-8
TGTGCCAGCAGCTTAGCCGACAACCGTTACCGGGAGCTGTTTTTT
CASSLADNRYRELFF
>TRBJ1-2|.|few|TRBV7-8
TGTGCCAGCAGCTTCCCCGGGAGTTTCTATGGCTACACCTTC
CASSFPGSFYGYTF
>TRBJ2-1|TRBD2|.|TRBV4-1
TGCGCCAGCAGCCTGGGACTAGCCCCCTACAATGAGCAGTTCTTC
CASSLGLAPYNEQFF
>TRBJ2-2|TRBD1|.|TRBV11-3
TGTGCCAGCAGCCTGGGACAGGGGTTGTACACCGGGGAGCTGTTTTTT
CASSLGQGLYTGELFF
>TRBJ2-7|TRBD2|.|TRBV18
TGTGCCAGCTCAACAGGGACTAGCGGGGGCAAACCCTACGAGCAGTACTTC
CASSTGTSGGKPYEQYF
>TRBJ2-5|TRBD1|.|TRBV5-6
TGTGCCAGCAGCTCCCGGGACAGGGGAGAGACCCAGTACTTC
CASSSRDRGETQYF
>TRBJ1-6|TRBD1|.|TRBV27
TGTGCCAGCAGTCCCCTCGCCCGCGGACAGGGCAATTCACCCCTCCACTTT
CASSPLARGQGNSPLHF
>TRBJ2-1|.|.|TRBV3-1/TRBV3-2
TGTGCCAGCAGCCAAGATACAGGAACCTACAATGAGCAGTTCTTC
CASSQDTGTYNEQFF
>TRBJ2-3|TRBD1|.|TRBV2
TGTGCCTCGGGCAGGGGGCCTTTCGCAGATACGCAGTATTTT
CASGRGPFADTQYF
>TRBJ1-1|.|.|TRBV5-4
TGTGCCAGCAGGTATACAGCGAACACTGAAGCTTTCTTT
CASRYTANTEAFF
>TRBJ1-2|.|.|TRBV4-2
TGTGCCAGCAGCCAAGGGGCCAGGGGCTACACCTTC
CASSQGARGYTF
>TRBJ1-2|TRBD1|.|TRBV5-1
TGCGCCAGCAGCGCGGGACAGGACTATGGCTACACCTTC
CASSAGQDYGYTF